This T cell receptor beta chain was documented in a study of blood T cell repertoires in COVID-19. Profiled with immunoSEQ multiplex PCR; TCRdb holds only in-frame clones, not every one. The data contain 150,000 to 200,000 clones, approximately 80% of them singletons. From germline, CDR1 is ENHRY and CDR2 SYGVKD. V gave up 6 bases and J gave up 0 bases, with 11 bases separating them. This CDR3 comprises 14 residues. The origin of this receptor is a woman between 35 and 50 years old with COVID-19, enrolled during active disease. The chain carries TRBV10-3 and TRBJ1-1; no firm D call. The sample was peripheral blood. CDR3 residues: CAIRTGGMNTEAFF. CDR3 nucleotides: TGTGCCATCAGAACGGGAGGAATGAACACTGAAGCTTTCTTT.